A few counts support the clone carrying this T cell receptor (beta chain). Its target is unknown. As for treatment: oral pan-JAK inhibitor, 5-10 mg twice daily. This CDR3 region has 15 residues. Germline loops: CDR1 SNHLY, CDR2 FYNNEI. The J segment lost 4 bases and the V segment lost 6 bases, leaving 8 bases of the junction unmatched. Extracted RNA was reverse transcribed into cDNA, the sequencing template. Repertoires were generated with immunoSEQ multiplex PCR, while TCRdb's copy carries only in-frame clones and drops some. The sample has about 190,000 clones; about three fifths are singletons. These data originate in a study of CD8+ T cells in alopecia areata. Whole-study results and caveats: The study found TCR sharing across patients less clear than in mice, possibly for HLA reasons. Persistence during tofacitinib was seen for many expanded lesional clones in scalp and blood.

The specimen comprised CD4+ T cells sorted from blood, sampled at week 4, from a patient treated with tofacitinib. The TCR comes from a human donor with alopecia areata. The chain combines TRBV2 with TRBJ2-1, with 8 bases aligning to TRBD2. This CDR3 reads CASSPTSGIYNEQFF. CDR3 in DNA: TGTGCCAGCAGCCCCACTAGCGGAATTTACAATGAGCAGTTCTTC. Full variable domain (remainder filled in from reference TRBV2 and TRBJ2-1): EPEVTQTPSHQVTQMGQEVILRCVPISNHLYFYWYRQILGQKVEFLVSFYNNEISEKSEIFDDQFSVERPDGSNFTLKIRSTKLEDSAMYFCASSPTSGIYNEQFFGPGTRLTVL.